The rows below give T cell receptor beta chains drawn from one sample of a study of spatial heterogeneity in lung cancer. One entry per CDR3 protein, called by TCRdb with MiXCR from the 5' RACE reads. The data hold around 1,200 distinct CDR3 sequences, with around an eighth observed a single time. The sequences come from lung tumor tissue, collected at surgery. Every receptor here comes from a male donor with early-stage non-small cell lung cancer. Both conserved end residues are part of each CDR3. Each record gives: V gene, CDR3 protein.

>TRBV4-1
CASSQVAGVSYNEQFF
>TRBV12-3/TRBV12-4
CASSFPEREFTDTQYF
>TRBV7-8
CASSLGTAGTEAFF
>TRBV5-1
CASSTWDGAYGTEAFF
>TRBV11-1
CASSLAPGGFPEAFF
>TRBV7-2
CASSFQRYNEQFF
>TRBV6-5
CASSYSKGSEQYF
>TRBV27
CASSGGSKGDLRGYTF
>TRBV30
CAWRGDISGNTIYF
>TRBV2
CASSGQNNSPLHF
>TRBV14
CASSQSYEQYF
>TRBV5-1
CASSLYLAGVVQETQYF
>TRBV19
CASSMRGGSGQGGVTEETQYF
>TRBV27
CASSLWLGTSGSNEQFF
>TRBV11-2
CASSSRGAGEHFSYNEQFF
>TRBV9
CASSITSGGTGELFF
>TRBV19
CASSRDTIQYF
>TRBV7-2
CASSPVGSSGWEQYF
>TRBV18
CASSPQSETGNTIYF
>TRBV5-5
CASSPGQGTQETQYF
>TRBV11-2
CASSPSTSGRPDTQYF
>TRBV2
CASRTDQETQYF
>TRBV20-1
CSARKTGGNQPQHF
>TRBV20-1
CSANLPGRNSPLHF
>TRBV6-1
CASSVGGSADTQYF
>TRBV15
CATSREGAWADTQYF
>TRBV6-1
CASSEISGRETQYF
>TRBV20-1
CSAKPLAEQFF
>TRBV9
CASSAESDRVRGYTF
>TRBV5-1
CASSPSTGTETQYF
>TRBV5-1
CASSHLAGGQGKKNGELFF
>TRBV29-1
CSVEGSGRVGYTF
>TRBV19
CASSIGRSNQPQHF
>TRBV29-1
CSVLGIPRDSYEQYF
>TRBV9
CASSVTTTNTGELFF
>TRBV5-1
CASSLFREETQYF
>TRBV30
CALQDHSYEQYF
>TRBV29-1
CSAAQGTEAFF
>TRBV12-3/TRBV12-4
CASSFGGQGGQPQHF
>TRBV2
CASRRLAGGFTDTQYF
>TRBV4-2
CASSQTGTGNEQFF
>TRBV7-9
CASSLEGGLSYGYTF
>TRBV5-1
CASSLGLAGTYNEQFF
>TRBV18
CASSPDLTGGYNEQFF
>TRBV7-9
CASSLAGDSTEAFF
>TRBV5-5
CASSLPGFTSPSYEQYF
>TRBV21-1
CASSKVGQGNPQHF
>TRBV20-1
CSARGSGNNEQFF